One T cell receptor beta chain is described in this entry. The data were taken from a study of blood T cell repertoires in COVID-19. Study background: Samples taken during acute and convalescent COVID-19 were collected in the United States, Italy and Spain. The analysed material was cDNA or gDNA that came from T cells, B-cell-depleted T cells, or PBMCs.

As handled by the study authors: Amplified reference gene primers provided the basis for estimating nucleated cell counts. Generated by immunoSEQ multiplex PCR, the TCRdb table keeps only in-frame clones and is missing some. The DNA was the basis for D and trimming; V, J and clone size are from that table. The sample has 200,000 to 300,000 clones, 80% to 85% seen once; the top ten hold around 27%. The V gene's germline CDR1 is SGHRS and CDR2 YFSETQ. Trimming removed 1 base from V and 1 base from J, with 7 bases in between. The CDR3 runs 14 residues. Sequencing used peripheral blood. The sequence was collected from a man aged 35-49 years with acute or convalescent COVID-19. The chain has TRBV5-1 and TRBJ2-3, with D uncertain. CDR3 sequence: CASSLQGGTDTQYF. CDR3 coding DNA: TGCGCCAGCAGCTTGCAAGGAGGCACAGATACGCAGTATTTT.